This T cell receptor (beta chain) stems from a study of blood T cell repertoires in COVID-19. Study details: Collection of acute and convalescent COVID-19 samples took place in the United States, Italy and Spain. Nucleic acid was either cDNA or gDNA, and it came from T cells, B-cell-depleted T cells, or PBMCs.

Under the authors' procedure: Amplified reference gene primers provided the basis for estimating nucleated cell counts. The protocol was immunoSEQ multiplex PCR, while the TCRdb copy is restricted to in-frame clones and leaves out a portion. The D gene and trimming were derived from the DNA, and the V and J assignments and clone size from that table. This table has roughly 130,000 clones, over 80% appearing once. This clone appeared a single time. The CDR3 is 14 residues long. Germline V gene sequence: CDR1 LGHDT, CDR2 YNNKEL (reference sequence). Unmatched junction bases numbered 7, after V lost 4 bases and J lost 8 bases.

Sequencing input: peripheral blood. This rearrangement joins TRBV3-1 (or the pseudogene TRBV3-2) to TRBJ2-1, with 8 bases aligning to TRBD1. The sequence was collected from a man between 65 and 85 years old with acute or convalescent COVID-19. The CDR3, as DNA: TGTGCCAGCAGCCCGCTGACAGGGGTTTATGAGCAGTTCTTC. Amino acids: CASSPLTGVYEQFF.